The 27 T cell receptor beta chains reported below all come from one sample, sequenced in a study of cytomegalovirus exposure and HLA in healthy donors. With 60 Vbeta and 13 Jbeta primers, the PCR was carried out. Clones were sequenced by immunoSEQ multiplex PCR, and TCRdb holds only the in-frame ones, with some missing. The sample has approximately 140,000 clones, over 60% seen once. Sample: PBMCs. These receptors were taken from a middle-aged man in good health and CMV-seropositive.

The CDR3 DNA reads as TGTGCCAGCAGCGTAGGTCAAGGGAGTGAAAACACCATATATTTT. It specifies CASSVGQGSENTIYF. The chain combines TRBV9 with TRBJ1-3, with unresolved D. Germline values: CDR1 SGDLS, CDR2 YYNGEE. V was cut by 0 bases and J by 6 bases, with 13 bases left in between. The CDR3 contains 15 residues.

The gene calls are TRBV4-3 and TRBJ1-5; D is perhaps TRBD1 (5 bases). The germline CDR1 and CDR2 sequences are LGHNA and YSLEER. This CDR3 region has 15 residues. V shed 0 bases and J shed 2 bases, with 8 bases lying between them. The CDR3 region has the DNA TGCGCCAGCAGCCAAGATGGGGGGGGCAATCAGCCCCAGCATTTT. This gives the protein CASSQDGGGNQPQHF.

The J gene is TRBJ2-3, the V gene TRBV9, with 10 bases fitting TRBD2. Per the germline V gene, CDR1 is SGDLS and CDR2 is YYNGEE. CDR3 length: 16 residues. V shed 0 bases, J shed 2 bases, and the junction held 3 bases outside the gene matches. The CDR3, as DNA: TGTGCCAGCAGCGTAGGGGGGACTAGCGTCACAGATACGCAGTATTTT. Encoded protein: CASSVGGTSVTDTQYF.

The CDR3, as DNA: TGTGCCAGCAGCGTGGCGGGAGGCGAAAACATTCAGTACTTC. It is translated as CASSVAGGENIQYF. The chain recombines TRBV9 with TRBJ2-4; 8 bases align to TRBD2. This CDR3 is 14 amino acids long. Per the germline V gene, CDR1 is SGDLS and CDR2 is YYNGEE. With V trimmed by 2 bases and J by 5 bases, 3 bases remained unmatched. Using reference TRBV9 and TRBJ2-4 for the parts outside the CDR3, the full variable domain is DSGVTQTPKHLITATGQRVTLRCSPRSGDLSVYWYQQSLDQGLQFLIQYYNGEERAKGNILERFSAQQFPDLHSELNLSSLELGDSALYFCASSVAGGENIQYFGAGTRLSVL.

The J gene is TRBJ2-1, the V gene TRBV5-4, with TRBD2 identical over 9 bases. V lost 0 bases, J lost 7 bases, and 8 bases stayed unmatched. The CDR3 length is 16 residues. Germline assignment: CDR1 SGHNT and CDR2 YYREEE (reference sequence). The CDR3: CASSLDQLAGRNEQFF. CDR3 nucleotides: TGTGCCAGCAGCTTGGATCAACTAGCGGGTCGAAATGAGCAGTTCTTC.

V usage is TRBV19 and J usage is TRBJ1-3, with D unresolved. V lost 3 bases, J lost 8 bases, and 5 bases lay in between. Germline lookup yields CDR1 LNHDA and CDR2 SQIVND (reference sequence). CDR3 length equals 11 residues. CDR3 in DNA: TGTGCCAGTAGTATTGCGGACACCATATATTTT. Its translation is CASSIADTIYF. Combining the CDR3 with reference TRBV19 and TRBJ1-3 gives the whole variable domain DGGITQSPKYLFRKEGQNVTLSCEQNLNHDAMYWYRQDPGQGLRLIYYSQIVNDFQKGDIAEGYSVSREKKESFPLTVTSAQKNPTAFYLCASSIADTIYFGEGSWLTVV.

This chain joins TRBV30 and TRBJ2-5, with 11 bases fitting TRBD2. In germline, CDR1 is GTSNPN, CDR2 SVGIG (reference sequence). Germline trimming cut 4 bases from V and 1 base from J; bases unmatched to any gene: 2. The CDR3 sequence is 14 residues long. This CDR3 is CAWTLAGGQETQYF. The CDR3 region has the DNA TGTGCCTGGACGCTAGCGGGAGGCCAAGAGACCCAGTACTTC.

V is TRBV15 and J is TRBJ2-1, with D maybe TRBD1 (5 bases). From germline, CDR1 is LNHNV and CDR2 YYDKDF (reference sequence). The CDR3 consists of 16 residues. With 4 bases removed from V and 12 bases from J, the gap between germline ends came to 25 bases. The CDR3 nucleotides are TGTGCCACCAGCACCGGAGAAACAGGACCCCCACCGGGGCAGTTCTTC. Protein sequence: CATSTGETGPPPGQFF.

Regarding this clone: The germline gene is not matched at one end of the junction; a read error may be the cause. The rearrangement uses TRBV28 and TRBJ1-2; D is perhaps TRBD1 (5 bases). Germline lookup yields CDR1 MDHEN and CDR2 SYDVKM. The CDR3 spans 13 residues. The CDR3 DNA follows: TGTGCCAGCAGTTTAGTACAGGACTATGGCTGCACCTTC. Translated: CASSLVQDYGCTF.

The CDR3 protein is CSRSDRGLLMNTEAFF. DNA of the CDR3: TGCAGCCGTTCGGACAGGGGGCTTCTCATGAACACTGAAGCTTTCTTT. The chain joins TRBV29-1 to TRBJ1-1; 11 bases are shared with TRBD1. Trimming cost V 8 bases and J 0 bases; bases outside gene matches: 11. This CDR3 contains 16 residues. Germline values: CDR1 SQVTM, CDR2 ANQGSEA.

This clone was seen only a few times. One end of the junction fails to match germline, which may point to a read error. The rearrangement uses TRBV7-2 and TRBJ2-7, with TRBD2 matching over 10 bases. Germline loops: CDR1 SGHTA, CDR2 FQGNSA. There are 16 residues in the CDR3. The CDR3 sequence is CASTLGPAGGPYEQYF. For the CDR3, the DNA is TGTGCCAGCACCTTAGGCCCAGCGGGAGGGCCCTACGAGCAGTACTTC. The whole variable domain, filled in from reference TRBV7-2 and TRBJ2-7, reads GAGVSQSPSNKVTEKGKDVELRCDPISGHTALYWYRQSLGQGLEFLIYFQGNSAPDKSGLPSDRFSAERTGGSVSTLTIQRTQQEDSAVYLCASTLGPAGGPYEQYFGPGTRLTVT.

The gene calls are TRBV5-5 and TRBJ1-3; tentatively, D is TRBD1 (6 bases). Trimming shortened V by 2 bases and J by 1 base, and 7 bases separated the two germline ends. The CDR3 has 14 amino acids. Germline loops: CDR1 SGHKS, CDR2 YYEKEE (reference sequence). The CDR3 sequence: CASSFTGSGNTIYF. CDR3 nucleotides: TGTGCCAGCAGCTTTACAGGGTCTGGAAACACCATATATTTT.

The chain links TRBV30 to TRBJ1-2; D possibly corresponds to TRBD1 (6 bases). This CDR3 region has 14 residues. V was pared by 6 bases and J by 2 bases, with 16 bases between. Germline-derived CDR1 and CDR2 are GTSNPN and SVGIG (reference sequence). CDR3 protein: CACPWRGGNYGYTF. The CDR3 nucleotides read TGTGCCTGCCCGTGGAGGGGGGGGAACTATGGCTACACCTTC.

V gene TRBV9 combines with J gene TRBJ2-7; D gene uncertain. Germline lookup yields CDR1 SGDLS and CDR2 YYNGEE. The ends were cut back, 3 bases at V and 5 bases at J, with 12 bases in the middle. The CDR3 spans 13 residues. CDR3 DNA: TGTGCCAGCAGCGCTTCCACAGACCACGAGCAGTACTTC. This encodes CASSASTDHEQYF.

The chain joins TRBV6-6 to TRBJ2-5; 10 nucleotides align to TRBD1. CDR3 length equals 15 residues. Germline loops: CDR1 MNHNY, CDR2 SVGAGI (reference sequence). With V trimmed by 2 bases and J by 4 bases, 4 bases remained unmatched. CDR3 sequence: CASSYRTGGGETQYF. The CDR3 coding sequence is TGTGCCAGCAGTTACCGGACAGGGGGGGGAGAGACCCAGTACTTC.

This clone was detected once. The junction departs from the called germline gene at one end, perhaps through a read error. V usage is TRBV7-9 and J usage is TRBJ1-1; 8 positions match TRBD1. CDR3 length: 16 residues. Germline CDR1 reads SEHNR; CDR2 reads FQNEAQ (reference sequence). CDR3 DNA sequence: TGTTCCAGCAGCTCCGGGACAGGAAACATGAACACTGAAGCTTTCTTT. This encodes CSSSSGTGNMNTEAFF.

Comments on this clone: The junction and the germline gene differ at one end; a read error may be behind it. The CDR3 DNA follows: TGTGCCACCAGTAGGGCTAGCGGCCGCACAGATACGCAGTATTTT. Translated: CATSRASGRTDTQYF. V gene TRBV27 combines with J gene TRBJ2-3; 7 bases line up with TRBD2. This CDR3 comprises 15 residues. CDR1 is MNHEY and CDR2 is SMNVEV in the germline V gene (reference sequence).

The chain carries TRBV7-6 and TRBJ2-2, with D tentatively TRBD1 (5 bases). The germline V gene encodes CDR1 SGHVS and CDR2 FNYEAQ. Trimming shortened V by 5 bases and J by 1 base, and 8 bases separated the two germline ends. The CDR3 is made up of 14 amino acids. The CDR3: CASSAGQNTGELFF. DNA of the CDR3: TGTGCCAGCAGCGCAGGACAGAACACCGGGGAGCTGTTTTTT.

This clone was observed once. The rearrangement uses TRBV4-2 and TRBJ2-7, with 12 nucleotides matching TRBD2. J gave up 5 bases and V 3 bases, and 14 bases lay outside the gene matches. The V gene's germline CDR1 is LGHNA and CDR2 YNFKEQ. The CDR3 sequence is 18 residues long. This CDR3 is CASSHPTWDLAGGHEQYF. In DNA, the CDR3 is TGTGCCAGCAGCCACCCCACGTGGGATCTAGCGGGAGGGCACGAGCAGTACTTC.

This clone was seen once. V gene TRBV29-1 combines with J gene TRBJ2-1; no clear D gene. Germline values: CDR1 SQVTM, CDR2 ANQGSEA. V was clipped by 4 bases and J by 9 bases, with 16 bases between them. This CDR3 has 13 residues. CDR3 in amino acids: CSVARQHSSEQFF. The CDR3 nucleotides read TGCAGCGTTGCCCGGCAACATAGCAGTGAGCAGTTCTTC.

The chain employs TRBV4-3 and TRBJ1-1; TRBD1 aligns across 8 bases. Losses at the gene ends were 0 bases for V and 1 base for J; bases not matched to a gene: 7. The CDR3 is 17 residues long. In germline, CDR1 is LGHNA, CDR2 YSLEER. CDR3 coding DNA: TGCGCCAGCAGCCAAGACAGGGGGCTCGTCGGGAACACTGAAGCTTTCTTT. Translation: CASSQDRGLVGNTEAFF.

In this sample, this clone turned up a few times. V is TRBV7-8 and J is TRBJ2-7; D not certain. V lost 5 bases, J lost 2 bases, and 10 bases lay in between. Per the germline V gene, CDR1 is SGHVS and CDR2 is FQNEAQ. The CDR3 has 13 residues. Here the CDR3 reads CASSRTDTYEQYF. The CDR3 DNA follows: TGTGCCAGCAGCCGTACTGACACCTACGAGCAGTACTTC.

This clone was detected only once. This sequence joins TRBV5-1 and TRBJ2-1; possibly TRBD2 for D (5 bases). The CDR3 runs to 14 residues. CDR1 is SGHRS, CDR2 YFSETQ, per germline. Trimming took 4 bases from V and 2 from J, leaving 10 bases between them. The CDR3 region is CASSPSLAYNEQFF. The CDR3, as DNA: TGCGCCAGCAGCCCTAGCCTCGCCTACAATGAGCAGTTCTTC.

The chain has TRBV19 and TRBJ2-6; D unclear. V gave up 5 bases and J gave up 1 base, with 9 bases separating them. CDR1 and CDR2 from the germline V gene are LNHDA and SQIVND (reference sequence). The CDR3 covers 15 residues. The CDR3 here is CASSPPGSGANVLTF. The CDR3 coding sequence is TGTGCCAGTAGTCCTCCCGGTTCTGGGGCCAACGTCCTGACTTTC.

The rearrangement uses TRBV9 and TRBJ2-2, with 11 bases that match TRBD2. There are 16 residues in the CDR3. Germline V gene lookup returns CDR1 SGDLS and CDR2 YYNGEE. V shed 2 bases and J 3 bases; nucleotides not matched to a gene: 3. The CDR3 DNA sequence: TGTGCCAGCAGCGTGCTAGCGGGAGGCGACACCGGGGAGCTGTTTTTT. Protein product: CASSVLAGGDTGELFF.

The chain has TRBV4-1 and TRBJ1-3, with D perhaps matching TRBD1 (6 bases). The V gene lost 0 bases and the J gene lost 2 bases, with 8 bases spanning the gap. The CDR3 is made up of 15 amino acids. The germline V gene encodes CDR1 MGHRA and CDR2 YSYEKL. CDR3 bases: TGCGCCAGCAGCCAAGATCAGGGGCCTGGAAACACCATATATTTT. Its protein is CASSQDQGPGNTIYF.

This clone was detected a few times. The chain joins TRBV28 to TRBJ1-2, with D maybe TRBD1 (6 bases). The CDR3 loop spans 15 amino acids. The V end was cut by 5 bases, the J end by 4 bases, with 17 bases between. Germline values: CDR1 MDHEN, CDR2 SYDVKM. CDR3 protein: CASSGSGVHGYGYTF. The CDR3 DNA is TGTGCCAGCAGTGGTTCAGGGGTTCACGGCTATGGCTACACCTTC.